Below, 5 T cell receptor beta chains from the same sample are listed, as sequenced in a study of T cell repertoires in cytomegalovirus infection. From the reads, TCRdb called clonotypes with MiXCR, one entry per CDR3 protein. The table records 250,000 to 300,000 distinct CDR3 sequences, approximately 13% of them present only once. The sample comprised PBMCs. The receptors stem from a human donor in good health (CMV status not recorded). Some clones in this sample may be carry-over from other donors' samples.

At least ten counts were recorded for this clonotype. The V and J genes are TRBV3-1 and TRBJ2-5, with D maybe TRBD2 (6 bases). Germline V gives CDR1 LGHDT, CDR2 YNNKEL (reference sequence). The CDR3 loop spans 13 amino acids. Trimming removed 7 bases at V and 5 bases at J, with 14 bases between. DNA of the CDR3: TGTGCCAGCACTCTCGGAGGGAGTGAGACCCAGTACTTC. This gives the protein CASTLGGSETQYF.

The rearrangement links TRBV15 to TRBJ1-6; D is perhaps TRBD1 (5 bases). CDR1 is LNHNV, CDR2 YYDKDF, per germline (reference sequence). The CDR3 spans 13 residues. Trimming cost V 5 bases and J 13 bases, with 15 bases left between them. CDR3 bases: TGTGCCACCAGCCCGGGAGCTGGGGCGCCCCTCCACTTT. It codes for CATSPGAGAPLHF. The full variable domain, in which reference TRBV15 and TRBJ1-6 provide the parts outside the CDR3, is DAMVIQNPRYQVTQFGKPVTLSCSQTLNHNVMYWYQQKSSQAPKLLFHYYDKDFNNEADTPDNFQSRRPNTSFCFLDIRSPGLGDTAMYLCATSPGAGAPLHFGNGTRLTVT.

This clonotype was recorded many times. The V call is TRBV28, the J call TRBJ1-5; no reliable D call. The CDR3 runs to 13 residues. Trimming pared 8 bases from V and 5 bases from J, leaving 13 bases between. CDR1 and CDR2 (germline): MDHEN, SYDVKM. CDR3: CASRIRMDQPQHF. The CDR3 region has the DNA TGTGCCAGCCGAATCAGGATGGATCAGCCCCAGCATTTT.

A few counts support this clonotype. The chain couples TRBV4-1 to TRBJ2-1; 8 positions agree with TRBD2. Trimming cost V 3 bases and J 6 bases; bases outside gene matches: 10. From germline, CDR1 is MGHRA and CDR2 YSYEKL. The CDR3 is made up of 16 amino acids. The CDR3 bases are TGCGCCAGCAGCCAGGTAGCGGGGTTAGTGGGCAATGAGCAGTTCTTC. Translation: CASSQVAGLVGNEQFF.

The sample holds a few counts of this clonotype. This chain connects TRBV29-1 to TRBJ2-3; D is unresolved. The CDR3 length is 13 residues. Germline values: CDR1 SQVTM, CDR2 ANQGSEA. Trimming took 8 bases from V and 1 from J, leaving 13 bases between them. As DNA, the CDR3 is TGCAGCCATTCAGAGTACGGCACAGATACGCAGTATTTT. It codes for CSHSEYGTDTQYF.